This T cell receptor beta chain is from a study of blood T cell repertoires in COVID-19 (dated by TCRdb to 2018 to 2020). As for the study more broadly: Samples from collaborators originated in the United States, Italy and Spain and spanned both the acute and convalescent phases of COVID-19. The material from the prospective study consisted of cDNA or gDNA derived from T cells, B-cell-depleted T cells, or PBMCs. Subjects who had been exposed to COVID-19, were actively infected with it, or had recovered from it provided the deeply sampled blood TCRbeta repertoires that made up the dataset. The repertoires were made available in a free public database intended to serve as a resource for research on the immune response to SARS-CoV-2. The samples were drawn from the first 160 participants of the ongoing ImmuneRACE study and from 1,254 subjects provided by 6 global collaborators. Nearly every sample came with metadata listing a de-identified subject ID, COVID-19 status, age in years and sex. Where available, HLA class I and class II types were obtained from metadata supplied by the sample provider rather than from assay-based typing. Broad study findings and their caveats: Clinical and demographic metadata were provided uncurated, with the amount varying by source and participant.

Each collaborating institution followed its own protocols to collect whole blood in K2EDTA tubes. For TCRbeta analysis, collaborators shipped samples in one of three forms: frozen whole blood, isolated PBMCs, or DNA extracted from either of those sample types. The germline V gene specifies MDHEN as CDR1 and SYDVKM as CDR2. Counted from cysteine to phenylalanine, this CDR3 has 14 amino acids. Only the CDR3 part of the read is kept: 42 bases, read in frame from the first base. Germline trimming: 6 bases from V, 2 bases from J; junction bases outside gene matches: 4. As concerns this clone: This clone's antigen is unknown. Base quality data are lacking; no much larger clone is found one base away.

TCRbeta CDR3 regions were amplified from genomic DNA by means of the immunoSEQ Assay, a bias-controlled multiplex PCR. On the study's bioinformatics: Nucleated cell counts per sample were estimated from amplification of reference gene primers within the assay. To quantify the absolute abundance of each unique TCRbeta CDR3 rearrangement, sequence reads were collapsed and filtered. For each sample, productive Simpson clonality was calculated as the square root of Simpson's diversity index over productive rearrangements. Entries here come from immuneACCESS through TCRdb and include only in-frame sequences with V and J called. Some clones fail to appear in such tables; in the studies checked, an unresolved V gene covers under half of the shortfall, and the cause of the remainder is unknown. The V and J calls and the clone size are those of that table, but D and trimming were determined from the DNA. In all, the sample holds 80,000 to 95,000 clones, and 80% to 85% of those were seen once. Approximately 16% of the sample is in the top ten clones.

The chain couples TRBV28 to TRBJ2-1; 7 of the junction bases match TRBD1. This clonotype originated in a woman of 80 years or more with active or convalescent COVID-19. The specimen was peripheral blood. This receptor carries the CDR3 CASRSGTAYNEQFF. At the DNA level, the sequence is TGTGCCAGCAGGTCCGGGACAGCCTACAATGAGCAGTTCTTC.